This T cell receptor (beta chain) stems from a study of blood T cell repertoires in COVID-19. About the research overall: T cells, B-cell-depleted T cells, or PBMCs provided the cDNA or gDNA that served as material.

Per the authors' pipeline: Researchers report that nucleated cell counts were estimated from reference gene primer amplification. Sequenced by immunoSEQ multiplex PCR; TCRdb stores in-frame clones only, minus some. V and J calls and clone size follow that table, whereas D and trimming were derived from the DNA. The table records about 360,000 clones, roughly 90% of them present only once. After removal of 5 bases from V and 1 base from J, the junction contained 8 bases not matched to a gene. This CDR3 is 16 amino acids long. Germline V gene data show CDR1 as SSHAT and CDR2 as FNYEAQ (reference sequence).

Sequenced: peripheral blood. The clonotype was recovered from a woman aged 55 to 70 with COVID-19, enrolled during active disease. The rearrangement joins TRBV7-7 to TRBJ2-5, with TRBD2 matching 9 bases. Here the CDR3 DNA reads TGTGCCAGCAGCCCCCGGGATAGCGGGGGCCAAGAGACCCAGTACTTC. Residues: CASSPRDSGGQETQYF.